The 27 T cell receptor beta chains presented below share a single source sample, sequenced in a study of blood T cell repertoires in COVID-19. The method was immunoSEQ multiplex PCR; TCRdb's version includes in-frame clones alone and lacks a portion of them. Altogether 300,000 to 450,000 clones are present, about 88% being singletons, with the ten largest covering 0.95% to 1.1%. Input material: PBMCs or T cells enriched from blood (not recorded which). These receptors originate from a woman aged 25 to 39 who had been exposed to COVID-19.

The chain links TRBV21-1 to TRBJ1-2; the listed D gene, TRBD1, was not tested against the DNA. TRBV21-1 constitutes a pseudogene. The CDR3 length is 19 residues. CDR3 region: CASNSPFLGQGAQNYGYTF. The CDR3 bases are TGTGCCAGCAACTCACCTTTCTTGGGACAGGGGGCGCAAAACTATGGCTACACCTTC.

CDR3 amino acids: CASSGPGQDTGELFF. Written as DNA, the CDR3 is TGCGCCAGCAGCGGACCGGGACAGGACACCGGGGAGCTGTTTTTT. This chain connects TRBV5-1 to TRBJ2-2, with 8 bases lining up with TRBD1. This CDR3 region has 15 residues. V dropped 4 bases and J dropped 3; count of bases not matched to a gene: 5. The germline gives CDR1 SGHRS, CDR2 YFSETQ.

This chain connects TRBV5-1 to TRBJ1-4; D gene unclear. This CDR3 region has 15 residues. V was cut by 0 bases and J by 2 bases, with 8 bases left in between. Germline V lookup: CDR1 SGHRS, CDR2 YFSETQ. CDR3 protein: CASSLETGTNEKLFF. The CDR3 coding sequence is TGCGCCAGCAGCTTGGAAACGGGGACTAATGAAAAACTGTTTTTT.

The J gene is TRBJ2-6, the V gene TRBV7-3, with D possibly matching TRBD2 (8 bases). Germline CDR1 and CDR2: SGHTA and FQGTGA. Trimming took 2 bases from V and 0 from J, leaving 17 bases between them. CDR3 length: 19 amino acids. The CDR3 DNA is TGTGCCAGCAGCTTATCGGGAGGGACAGCCTTCTCTGGGGCCAACGTCCTGACTTTC. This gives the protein CASSLSGGTAFSGANVLTF.

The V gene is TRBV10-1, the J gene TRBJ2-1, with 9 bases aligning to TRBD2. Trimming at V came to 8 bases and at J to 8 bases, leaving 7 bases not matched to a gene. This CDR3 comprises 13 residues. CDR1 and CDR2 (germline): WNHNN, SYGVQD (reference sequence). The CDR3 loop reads CASGAGGMDEQFF. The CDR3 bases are TGCGCCAGCGGGGCGGGAGGGATGGATGAGCAGTTCTTC.

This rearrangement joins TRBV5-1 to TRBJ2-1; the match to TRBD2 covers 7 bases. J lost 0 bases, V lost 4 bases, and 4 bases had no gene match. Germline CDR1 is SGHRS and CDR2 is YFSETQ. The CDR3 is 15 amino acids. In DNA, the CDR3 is TGCGCCAGCAGCCACTCTAGCGGCTCCTACAATGAGCAGTTCTTC. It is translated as CASSHSSGSYNEQFF.

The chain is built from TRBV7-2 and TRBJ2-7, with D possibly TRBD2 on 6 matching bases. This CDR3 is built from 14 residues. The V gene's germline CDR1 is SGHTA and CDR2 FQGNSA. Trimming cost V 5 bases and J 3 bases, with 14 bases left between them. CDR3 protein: CASSPDYAFYEQYF. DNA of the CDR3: TGTGCCAGCAGCCCGGACTACGCCTTCTACGAGCAGTACTTC.

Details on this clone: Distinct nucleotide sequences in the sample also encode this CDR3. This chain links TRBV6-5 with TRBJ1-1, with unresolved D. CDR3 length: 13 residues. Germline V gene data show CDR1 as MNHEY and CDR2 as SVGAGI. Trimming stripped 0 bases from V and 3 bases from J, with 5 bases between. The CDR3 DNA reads TGTGCCAGCAGTTACTCCCGGGACACTGAAGCTTTCTTT. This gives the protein CASSYSRDTEAFF.

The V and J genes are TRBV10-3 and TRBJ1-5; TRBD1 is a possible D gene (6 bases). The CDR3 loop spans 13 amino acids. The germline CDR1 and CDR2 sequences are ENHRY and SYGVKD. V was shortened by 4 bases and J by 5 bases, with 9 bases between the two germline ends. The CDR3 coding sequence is TGTGCCATCAGTGGCAGGGGAGATCAGCCCCAGCATTTT. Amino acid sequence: CAISGRGDQPQHF.

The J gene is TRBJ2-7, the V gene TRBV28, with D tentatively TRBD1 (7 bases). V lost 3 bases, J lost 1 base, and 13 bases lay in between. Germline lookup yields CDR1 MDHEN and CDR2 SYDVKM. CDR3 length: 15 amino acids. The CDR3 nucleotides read TGTGCCAGCAGTTTCCTCCAGGGGGGATCCTACGAGCAGTACTTC. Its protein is CASSFLQGGSYEQYF.

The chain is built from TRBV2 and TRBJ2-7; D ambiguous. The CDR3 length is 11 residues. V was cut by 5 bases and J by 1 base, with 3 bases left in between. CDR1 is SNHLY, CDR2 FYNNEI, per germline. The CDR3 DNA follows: TGTGCCAGCAGTCTTTCCTACGAGCAGTACTTC. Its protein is CASSLSYEQYF.

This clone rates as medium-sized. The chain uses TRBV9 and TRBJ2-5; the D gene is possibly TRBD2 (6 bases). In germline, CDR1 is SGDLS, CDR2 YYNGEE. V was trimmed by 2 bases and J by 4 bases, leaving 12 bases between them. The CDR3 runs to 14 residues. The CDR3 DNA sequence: TGTGCCAGCAGCGTGGGGGGAGTGGGAGAGACCCAGTACTTC. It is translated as CASSVGGVGETQYF.

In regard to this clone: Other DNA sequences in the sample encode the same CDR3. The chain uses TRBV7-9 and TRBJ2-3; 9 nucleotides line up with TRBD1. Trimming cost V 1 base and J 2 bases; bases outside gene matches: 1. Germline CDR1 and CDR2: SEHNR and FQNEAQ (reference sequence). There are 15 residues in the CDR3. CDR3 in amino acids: CASSLGTGDTDTQYF. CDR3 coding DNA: TGTGCCAGCAGCTTAGGGACAGGGGACACAGATACGCAGTATTTT.

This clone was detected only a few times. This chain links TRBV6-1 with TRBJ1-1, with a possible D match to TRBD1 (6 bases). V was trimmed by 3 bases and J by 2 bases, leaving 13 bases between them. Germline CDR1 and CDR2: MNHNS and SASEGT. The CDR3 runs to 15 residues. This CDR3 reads CASSDPRGPNTEAFF. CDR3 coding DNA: TGTGCCAGCAGTGACCCCAGGGGACCCAACACTGAAGCTTTCTTT.

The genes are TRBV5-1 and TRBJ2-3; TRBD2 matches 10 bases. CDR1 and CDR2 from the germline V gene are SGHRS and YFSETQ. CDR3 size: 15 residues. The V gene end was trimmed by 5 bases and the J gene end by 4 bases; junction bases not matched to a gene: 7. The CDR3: CASSDTSGTSDTQYF. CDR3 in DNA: TGCGCCAGCAGTGATACTAGCGGGACTTCAGATACGCAGTATTTT.

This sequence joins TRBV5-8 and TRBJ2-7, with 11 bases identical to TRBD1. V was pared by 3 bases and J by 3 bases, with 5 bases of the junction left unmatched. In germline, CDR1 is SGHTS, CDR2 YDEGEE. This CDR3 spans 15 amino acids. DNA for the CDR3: TGTGCCAGCAGCTCCTCCGGGACAGGGGGCTACGAGCAGTACTTC. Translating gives CASSSSGTGGYEQYF.

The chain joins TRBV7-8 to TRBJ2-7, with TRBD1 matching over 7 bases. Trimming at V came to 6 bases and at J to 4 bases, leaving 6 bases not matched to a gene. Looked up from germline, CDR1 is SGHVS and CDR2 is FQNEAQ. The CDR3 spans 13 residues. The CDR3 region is CASSSDRKYEQYF. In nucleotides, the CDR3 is TGTGCCAGCAGTTCGGACAGGAAGTACGAGCAGTACTTC.

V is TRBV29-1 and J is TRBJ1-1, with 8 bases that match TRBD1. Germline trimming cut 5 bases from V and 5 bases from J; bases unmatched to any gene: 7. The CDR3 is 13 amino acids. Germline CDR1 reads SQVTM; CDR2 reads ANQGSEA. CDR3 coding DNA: TGCAGCGTTTCGACAGGGGATCAAACTGAAGCTTTCTTT. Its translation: CSVSTGDQTEAFF.

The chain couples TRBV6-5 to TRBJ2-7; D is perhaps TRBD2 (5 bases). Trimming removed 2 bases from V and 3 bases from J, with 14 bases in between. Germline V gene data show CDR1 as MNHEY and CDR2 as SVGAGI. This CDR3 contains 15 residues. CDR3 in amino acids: CASSYAPPGFYEQYF. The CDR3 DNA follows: TGTGCCAGCAGTTACGCCCCTCCGGGGTTCTACGAGCAGTACTTC.

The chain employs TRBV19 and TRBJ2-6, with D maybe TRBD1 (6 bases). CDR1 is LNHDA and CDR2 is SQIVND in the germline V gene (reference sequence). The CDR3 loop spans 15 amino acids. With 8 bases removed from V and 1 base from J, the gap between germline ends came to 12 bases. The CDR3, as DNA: TGTGCCAGTGGAATACAGGGTTCTGGGGCCAACGTCCTGACTTTC. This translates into CASGIQGSGANVLTF.

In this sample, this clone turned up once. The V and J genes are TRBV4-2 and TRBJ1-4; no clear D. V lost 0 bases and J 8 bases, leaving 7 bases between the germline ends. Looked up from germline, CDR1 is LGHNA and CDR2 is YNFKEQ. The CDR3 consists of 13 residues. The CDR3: CASSQDRREKLFF. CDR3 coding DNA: TGTGCCAGCAGCCAAGATCGGAGAGAAAAACTGTTTTTT.

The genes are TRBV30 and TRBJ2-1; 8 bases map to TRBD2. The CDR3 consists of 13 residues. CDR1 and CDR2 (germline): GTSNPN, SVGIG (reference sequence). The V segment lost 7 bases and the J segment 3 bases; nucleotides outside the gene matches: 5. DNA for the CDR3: TGTGCCTTCGTTAGCGGGGACTACAATGAGCAGTTCTTC. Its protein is CAFVSGDYNEQFF.

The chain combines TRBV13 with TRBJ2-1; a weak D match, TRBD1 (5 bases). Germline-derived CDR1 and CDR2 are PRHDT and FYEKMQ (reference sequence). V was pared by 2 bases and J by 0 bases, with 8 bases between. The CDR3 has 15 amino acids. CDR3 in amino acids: CASSLSDSSYNEQFF. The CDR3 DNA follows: TGTGCCAGCAGCTTATCCGACAGCTCCTACAATGAGCAGTTCTTC.

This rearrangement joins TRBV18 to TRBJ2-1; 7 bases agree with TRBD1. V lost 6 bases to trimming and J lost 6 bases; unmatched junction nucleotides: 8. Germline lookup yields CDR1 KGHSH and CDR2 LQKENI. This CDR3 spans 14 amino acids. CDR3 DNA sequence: TGTGCCAGCTCTCCCCCCCAGGGGGTCAATGAGCAGTTCTTC. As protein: CASSPPQGVNEQFF.

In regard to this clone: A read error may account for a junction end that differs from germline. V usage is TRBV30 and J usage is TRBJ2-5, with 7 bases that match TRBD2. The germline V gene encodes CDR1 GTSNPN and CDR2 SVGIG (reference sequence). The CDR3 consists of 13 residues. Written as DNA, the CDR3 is TGTGCCTGGAGCCCTAAGCTGGGAACTAGCGAAGACTTC. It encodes CAWSPKLGTSEDF.

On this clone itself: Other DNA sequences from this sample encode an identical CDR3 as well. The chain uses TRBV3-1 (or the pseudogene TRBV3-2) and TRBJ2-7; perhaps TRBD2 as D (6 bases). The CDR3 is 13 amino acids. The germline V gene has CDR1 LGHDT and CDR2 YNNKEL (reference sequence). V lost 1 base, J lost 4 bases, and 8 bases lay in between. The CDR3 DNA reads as TGTGCCAGCAGCCAAGCGGGGAGGTACGAGCAGTACTTC. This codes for CASSQAGRYEQYF.

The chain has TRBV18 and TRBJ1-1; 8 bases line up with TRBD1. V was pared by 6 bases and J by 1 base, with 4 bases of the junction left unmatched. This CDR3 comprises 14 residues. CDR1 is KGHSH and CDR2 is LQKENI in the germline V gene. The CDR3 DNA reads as TGTGCCAGCTCCACCGACAGGGGGAACACTGAAGCTTTCTTT. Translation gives CASSTDRGNTEAFF.